These T cell receptor beta chains were read from a single sample in a study of cytomegalovirus exposure and HLA in healthy donors. The assay was immunoSEQ multiplex PCR, and TCRdb's table has in-frame clones only and misses some. The sample holds about 360,000 clones; more than 80% are singletons and the top ten take 0.65% to 0.95%. Sequenced: PBMCs. All receptors derive from a young woman in good health and CMV-seronegative. Both conserved end residues are part of each CDR3. The D gene is left open where the match is weak. Rows may omit the clone size; those that give it use once, few, many or a size class.

V gene	clone size	D gene	J gene	CDR3 length	CDR3 protein	CDR3 DNA
TRBV27	-	-	TRBJ2-2	15	CASSSTLANTGELFF	TGTGCCAGCAGTTCAACTCTAGCGAACACCGGGGAGCTGTTTTTT
TRBV5-1	once	-	TRBJ2-1	15	CASSHKGIVHNEQFF	TGCGCCAGCAGCCACAAGGGGATCGTGCACAATGAGCAGTTCTTC
TRBV19	-	-	TRBJ1-1	13	CASSIGSGTEAFF	TGTGCCAGTAGTATAGGGAGTGGAACTGAAGCTTTCTTT
TRBV30	-	-	TRBJ1-2	12	CAWSVQGRTYTF	TGTGCCTGGAGTGTACAGGGACGCACCTACACCTTC
TRBV4-1	-	-	TRBJ1-1	14	CATSGWGGNTEAFF	TGCGCCACCTCAGGCTGGGGGGGGAACACTGAAGCTTTCTTT
TRBV2	-	-	TRBJ1-2	15	CASSEGEQGSGGYTF	TGTGCCAGCAGTGAAGGAGAACAGGGAAGTGGTGGCTACACCTTC
TRBV6-1	-	-	TRBJ1-1	13	CASAPDRNTEAFF	TGTGCCAGCGCCCCCGACAGGAACACTGAAGCTTTCTTT
TRBV10-2	-	TRBD2	TRBJ2-7	16	CASGTSGRPLPAEQYF	TGCGCCAGCGGGACTAGCGGGAGGCCACTCCCCGCCGAGCAGTACTTC
TRBV28	-	TRBD1	TRBJ1-1	14	CASSWAGGNTEAFF	TGTGCCAGCAGTTGGGCAGGGGGTAACACTGAAGCTTTCTTT
TRBV5-6	-	TRBD2	TRBJ2-1	15	CASSWALAGGNEQFF	TGTGCCAGCAGCTGGGCACTAGCGGGAGGCAATGAGCAGTTCTTC
TRBV5-1	-	TRBD2	TRBJ2-1	17	CASSLGYQRESNNEQFF	TGCGCCAGCAGCTTGGGGTACCAGCGGGAGAGCAACAATGAGCAGTTCTTC
TRBV7-2	-	-	TRBJ2-7	13	CASTTRVGNEQYF	TGTGCCAGCACCACGAGGGTGGGCAACGAGCAGTACTTC
TRBV7-9	-	TRBD1	TRBJ1-2	14	CASSSTGGNYGYTF	TGTGCCAGCAGCTCGACAGGGGGTAACTATGGCTACACCTTC
TRBV27	-	-	TRBJ2-1	15	CASSFWGGSYNEQFF	TGTGCCAGCAGTTTTTGGGGAGGCTCCTACAATGAGCAGTTCTTC
TRBV7-9	-	TRBD2	TRBJ2-7	15	CASSLTTSGVYEQYF	TGTGCCAGCAGCCTAACGACTAGCGGGGTATACGAGCAGTACTTC
TRBV2	-	-	TRBJ1-1	15	CASSGYRVGNTEAFF	TGTGCCAGCAGTGGTTACAGGGTGGGGAACACTGAAGCTTTCTTT
TRBV4-1	-	-	TRBJ2-2	11	CASSEGGELFF	TGCGCCAGCAGCGAGGGCGGGGAGCTGTTTTTT
TRBV6-1	-	TRBD2	TRBJ2-1	13	CASSAGGAWEQFF	TGTGCCAGCTCAGCGGGAGGAGCATGGGAGCAGTTCTTC
TRBV19	few	-	TRBJ1-2	10	CASNRDGYTF	TGTGCCAGTAACAGAGATGGCTACACCTTC
TRBV10-2	-	TRBD1	TRBJ1-2	15	CASSEVTTGTYGYTF	TGCGCCAGCAGTGAGGTAACGACAGGGACCTATGGCTACACCTTC
TRBV5-4	-	TRBD2	TRBJ2-1	17	CASSPPSGLAGINEQFF	TGTGCCAGCAGCCCCCCTTCAGGACTAGCGGGAATCAATGAGCAGTTCTTC